Listed below are T cell receptor beta chains from one sample, sequenced in a study of T cell responses to AZD1222 COVID-19 vaccine. Profiled with immunoSEQ multiplex PCR; TCRdb holds only in-frame clones, not every one. The profile shows roughly 200,000 clones, around 90% of them singletons. The starting material was peripheral blood, obtained on day 0 of AZD1222 vaccination. Every receptor here comes from an adult in good health. Each CDR3 is given with its conserved first and last residue. D genes are given only for firm matches. Expanded clones are given a class, and other clones once, few, many or no size at all.

TRBJ1-1	-	TRBV30	-	15	CAWSVWEQESTEAFF	TGTGCCTGGAGTGTGTGGGAACAGGAGAGCACTGAAGCTTTCTTT
TRBJ2-5	-	TRBV13	-	11	CASSLKETQYF	TGTGCCAGCAGCTTAAAGGAGACCCAGTACTTC
TRBJ2-7	-	TRBV6-2/TRBV6-3	-	14	CASSYSVGAGEQYF	TGTGCCAGCAGTTACTCGGTTGGGGCGGGAGAGCAGTACTTC
TRBJ2-3	-	TRBV4-3	-	15	CASSQDSRDTDTQYF	TGCGCCAGCAGCCAAGATAGCAGGGACACAGATACGCAGTATTTT
TRBJ1-2	-	TRBV5-5	-	13	CASSPDSNYGYTF	TGTGCCAGCAGCCCGGATTCTAACTATGGCTACACCTTC
TRBJ2-5	-	TRBV12-2	-	15	CASRRTGQGAETQYF	TGTGCAAGTCGCCGAACCGGACAGGGGGCTGAGACCCAGTACTTC
TRBJ1-3	-	TRBV12-3/TRBV12-4	-	13	CASRRLSGNTIYF	TGTGCCAGCAGACGCCTCTCTGGAAACACCATATATTTT
TRBJ2-7	TRBD1	TRBV5-1	-	17	CASSLVGTGVGFSEQYF	TGCGCCAGCAGCTTGGTTGGGACAGGGGTAGGTTTCTCCGAGCAGTACTTC
TRBJ2-7	-	TRBV7-9	few	13	CASSHPGPYEQYF	TGTGCCAGCAGCCATCCGGGGCCCTACGAGCAGTACTTC
TRBJ2-1	-	TRBV19	-	13	CASSLQIYNEQFF	TGTGCCAGTAGTCTACAAATCTACAATGAGCAGTTCTTC
TRBJ1-1	TRBD1	TRBV7-8	-	14	CASSQRTGQGVAFF	TGTGCCAGCAGCCAAAGGACGGGACAGGGGGTCGCTTTCTTT
TRBJ1-1	-	TRBV27	-	13	CASSHAWDTEAFF	TGTGCCAGCAGTCATGCGTGGGACACTGAAGCTTTCTTT
TRBJ1-6	-	TRBV6-1	-	15	CASSEAHGEGSPLHF	TGTGCCAGCAGTGAAGCGCACGGTGAAGGGTCACCCCTCCACTTT
TRBJ2-2	-	TRBV29-1	-	11	CSVAHTGELFF	TGCAGCGTTGCTCACACCGGGGAGCTGTTTTTT
TRBJ1-5	-	TRBV27	-	14	CASSLRDTNQPQHF	TGTGCCAGCAGTTTAAGGGACACGAATCAGCCCCAGCATTTT